Following are 10 T cell receptor beta chains from one sample sequenced in a study of CDR3 diversity in severe acne. From the PCR reads, TCRdb called clonotypes with MiXCR, one entry per CDR3 protein. In the table there are tens of thousands of distinct CDR3 sequences, approximately 51% of which are singletons. The material sequenced was blood. The receptors shown here come from a male donor in good health, without acne.

Turning to this clonotype: At one end the junction does not follow the germline gene, possibly because of a read error. The CDR3 protein is CASSSHGADGELFF. The CDR3 DNA follows: TGTGCTAGCAGCTCACACGGGGCGGACGGGGAGCTGTTTTTT. The chain carries TRBV7-6 and TRBJ2-2; D may correspond to TRBD1 or TRBD2 (5 bases each). CDR1 SGHVS and CDR2 FNYEAQ come from the germline V gene. This CDR3 comprises 14 residues. The entire variable domain, with the rest obtained from reference TRBV7-6 and TRBJ2-2, is as follows: GAGVSQSPRYKVTKRGQDVALRCDPISGHVSLYWYRQALGQGPEFLTYFNYEAQQDKSGLPNDRFSAERPEGSISTLTIQRTEQRDSAMYRCASSSHGADGELFFGEGSRLTVL.

DNA for the CDR3: TGTGCCAGCAGTCGACTAGATCACCACAATGAGCAGTTCTTC. Translating gives CASSRLDHHNEQFF. The chain has TRBV2 and TRBJ2-5, with D possibly TRBD2 on 6 matching bases. Near its end, the DNA agrees better with TRBJ2-1, so the J call may be wrong. Germline V gene data show CDR1 as SNHLY and CDR2 as FYNNEI. The CDR3 contains 14 residues.

This clonotype was seen a single time. This chain links TRBV20-1 with TRBJ2-1; 13 bases agree with TRBD2. Germline V CDR1 and CDR2: DFQATT, SNEGSKA (reference sequence). V gave up 5 bases and J gave up 7 bases; unmatched junction bases: 2. There are 13 residues in the CDR3. The CDR3 is CSALTSGRNEQFF. CDR3 coding DNA: TGCAGTGCTTTGACTAGCGGGAGGAATGAGCAGTTCTTC.

CDR3 DNA sequence: TGTGCCAGCAGCTTGGGGAACATGGACACTGAAGCTTTCTTT. It is translated as CASSLGNMDTEAFF. The V gene is TRBV5-6, the J gene TRBJ1-1; no reliable D call. CDR3 length: 14 amino acids. The V end lost 0 bases, the J end lost 3 bases, and 9 bases lay between the germline ends. CDR1 SGHDT and CDR2 YYEEEE come from the germline V gene.

This clonotype came up a few times. The chain recombines TRBV12-3 or TRBV12-4 with TRBJ1-2; D gene unclear. The ends were cut back, 6 bases at V and 7 bases at J, with 18 bases in the middle. This CDR3 is 14 amino acids long. The CDR3 DNA follows: TGTGCCAGCAGCCTCCGGGGTGAGGAGTCTGGCTACACCTTC. It encodes CASSLRGEESGYTF.

This clonotype was counted ten times or more. The CDR3 sequence is CASSQDGDRGNTIYF. CDR3 bases: TGTGCCAGCAGTCAAGACGGGGACAGGGGAAACACCATATATTTT. V and J are TRBV7-8 and TRBJ1-3; 8 bases align to TRBD1. From germline, CDR1 is SGHVS and CDR2 FQNEAQ. The CDR3 runs 15 residues. The trim removed 6 bases at V and 4 bases at J, leaving 8 bases unmatched.

In its sample, this clonotype was seen many times. This chain joins TRBV2 and TRBJ1-1; TRBD1 matches 10 bases. The CDR3 consists of 13 residues. Germline CDR1 is SNHLY and CDR2 is FYNNEI. V lost 7 bases to trimming and J lost 7 bases; unmatched junction nucleotides: 6. The chain's CDR3 is CASILDRGDEAFF. In DNA form, the CDR3 reads TGTGCCAGCATCTTGGACAGGGGGGATGAAGCTTTCTTT.

This clonotype was found many times. The V call is TRBV30, the J call TRBJ2-5; TRBD2 matches at 8 bases. Germline-derived CDR1 and CDR2 are GTSNPN and SVGIG (reference sequence). The CDR3 contains 15 residues. J gave up 0 bases and V 5 bases, and 8 bases lay outside the gene matches. CDR3: CAWDIVAGHQETQYF. CDR3 bases: TGTGCCTGGGACATTGTAGCGGGGCACCAAGAGACCCAGTACTTC.

The V call is TRBV24-1, the J call TRBJ1-2; D perhaps matches TRBD1 (5 bases). V was cut by 1 base and J by 6 bases, with 11 bases left in between. This CDR3 is built from 14 residues. CDR1 and CDR2 from the germline V gene are KGHDR and SFDVKD. The CDR3 region is CATSDLGAPDGYTF. In DNA form, the CDR3 reads TGTGCCACCAGTGATTTAGGGGCCCCAGATGGCTACACCTTC.

The chain has TRBV24-1 and TRBJ2-7, with TRBD1 matching over 7 bases. V shed 8 bases, J shed 2 bases, and the junction held 5 bases outside the gene matches. Germline values: CDR1 KGHDR, CDR2 SFDVKD. The CDR3 is 13 amino acids. The CDR3 DNA reads as TGTGCCACCAACAGGACAGGTACCTACGAGCAGTACTTC. Its translation is CATNRTGTYEQYF.